This is a list of T cell receptor beta chains from one sample in a study of blood T cell repertoires in COVID-19. Profiling relied on immunoSEQ multiplex PCR, and the TCRdb table lists in-frame clones only, not all of them. This table holds about 180,000 clones, approximately 86% found once. The sequenced sample was peripheral blood. The receptors derive from a woman aged 25 to 39 with active or convalescent COVID-19. Both conserved end residues are part of each CDR3. For some rows the clone size is stated as once, few or many, or as a class when expanded; others skip it.

v_gene,abundance,CDR3aa
TRBV5-6,-,CASSLRTGYGYTF
TRBV7-8,-,CASSEQVKNTEAFF
TRBV7-6,-,CASSLDPRLGGDKVYEQYF
TRBV5-1,-,CASSLEGVDTEAFF
TRBV5-1,-,CASSLRLPTGSGPSTNEKLFF
TRBV27,-,CASSLPPGREVGAEQFF
TRBV5-1,-,CASSWDRSNTEAFF
TRBV30,-,CAWSPYTEAFF
TRBV27,-,CASSLTGTGWREQYF
TRBV28,-,CASSTRGVYNEQFF
TRBV7-6,-,CASSLDTSGTYEQYF
TRBV28,-,CASSLNGGTEAFF
TRBV19,-,CASSIGTTYGYTF
TRBV15,-,CATRGGRGGTGELFF
TRBV5-1,few,CASSLEQSSGYTF
TRBV5-4,-,CASSSSGLLAKNIQYF